Listed below are T cell receptor beta chains from one sample, sequenced in a study of blood T cell repertoires in COVID-19. Produced via immunoSEQ multiplex PCR; TCRdb's table is partial and in-frame only. Of some 320,000 clones detected, approximately 89% appear once; the ten largest clones hold approximately 7.2%. Sequenced material: peripheral blood. These receptors were taken from a woman younger than 45 who had recovered from COVID-19. Both conserved end residues are part of each CDR3. Each record gives: J gene, V gene, CDR3 protein.

J gene: TRBJ1-1
V gene: TRBV6-5
CDR3 protein: CASSYAAGYTEAFF

J gene: TRBJ2-2
V gene: TRBV2
CDR3 protein: CASSSPGELFF

J gene: TRBJ2-5
V gene: TRBV5-1
CDR3 protein: CASSLSPEETQYF

J gene: TRBJ2-1
V gene: TRBV7-8
CDR3 protein: CASSSSTGFLGDEQFF

J gene: TRBJ2-1
V gene: TRBV20-1
CDR3 protein: CSARLGNEQFF

J gene: TRBJ2-7
V gene: TRBV20-1
CDR3 protein: CSASEGAKLYEQYF

J gene: TRBJ2-7
V gene: TRBV5-1
CDR3 protein: CASSWSGVNYEQYF

J gene: TRBJ2-7
V gene: TRBV4-1
CDR3 protein: CASSQPDTYEQYF

J gene: TRBJ2-1
V gene: TRBV24-1
CDR3 protein: CATSDSVAGGSSYNEQFF

J gene: TRBJ2-7
V gene: TRBV4-1
CDR3 protein: CASSQDNPTYEQYF

J gene: TRBJ1-6
V gene: TRBV6-5
CDR3 protein: CASSSKPTGFNSPLHF

J gene: TRBJ1-4
V gene: TRBV2
CDR3 protein: CASSEVGTGGSTNEKLFF

J gene: TRBJ1-5
V gene: TRBV7-9
CDR3 protein: CASSLSNQPQHF

J gene: TRBJ2-3
V gene: TRBV11-3
CDR3 protein: CASSSYPMTETQYF

J gene: TRBJ1-5
V gene: TRBV20-1
CDR3 protein: CSAYDRANQHF

J gene: TRBJ1-1
V gene: TRBV4-1
CDR3 protein: CASSQGQGPVGTEAFF

J gene: TRBJ2-1
V gene: TRBV3-1/TRBV3-2
CDR3 protein: CASSPGTGFNEQFF

J gene: TRBJ1-3
V gene: TRBV5-4
CDR3 protein: CASSHDLGGSGNTIYF

J gene: TRBJ2-3
V gene: TRBV5-4
CDR3 protein: CASSQWTSGPDTQYF

J gene: TRBJ1-2
V gene: TRBV28
CDR3 protein: CASRPQGPLNYGYTF

J gene: TRBJ1-5
V gene: TRBV6-5
CDR3 protein: CASRIGARSNQPQHF

J gene: TRBJ1-3
V gene: TRBV9
CDR3 protein: CASSRDRGDTIYF

J gene: TRBJ1-6
V gene: TRBV27
CDR3 protein: CASRTLGGNSPLHF

J gene: TRBJ2-3
V gene: TRBV24-1
CDR3 protein: CATSETGGGGDTQYF

J gene: TRBJ2-3
V gene: TRBV4-1
CDR3 protein: CASSQDAGATDTQYF

J gene: TRBJ1-2
V gene: TRBV2
CDR3 protein: CASSEGGPYGYTF

J gene: TRBJ1-2
V gene: TRBV28
CDR3 protein: CASSFRGSDGYTF

J gene: TRBJ1-2
V gene: TRBV6-1
CDR3 protein: CASSERGNGYTF

J gene: TRBJ2-7
V gene: TRBV5-6
CDR3 protein: CASSGIQGTTSSYEQYF

J gene: TRBJ1-1
V gene: TRBV11-2
CDR3 protein: CASSLGVAGGNTEAFF

J gene: TRBJ2-7
V gene: TRBV2
CDR3 protein: CATFSGQGWYEQYF

J gene: TRBJ2-2
V gene: TRBV2
CDR3 protein: CASKRTGGNTGELFF

J gene: TRBJ1-2
V gene: TRBV12-3/TRBV12-4
CDR3 protein: CASSLYRDGYTF

J gene: TRBJ2-3
V gene: TRBV3-1/TRBV3-2
CDR3 protein: CASSQVRRWGTDTQYF

J gene: TRBJ2-6
V gene: TRBV9
CDR3 protein: CASSTEAGTGNSGANVLTF

J gene: TRBJ2-1
V gene: TRBV24-1
CDR3 protein: CATSDDVMASGGYNEQFF

J gene: TRBJ1-3
V gene: TRBV6-5
CDR3 protein: CASSRRTDIGNTIYF

J gene: TRBJ1-5
V gene: TRBV1
CDR3 protein: CTSSQDPGGNDQPQHF

J gene: TRBJ2-3
V gene: TRBV5-8
CDR3 protein: CASTRLLAGATDTQYF

J gene: TRBJ2-3
V gene: TRBV28
CDR3 protein: CASSLGSPAYTDTQYF

J gene: TRBJ1-2
V gene: TRBV28
CDR3 protein: CASSPDRGYGYTF

J gene: TRBJ1-4
V gene: TRBV27
CDR3 protein: CASSEFATNEKLFF

J gene: TRBJ1-1
V gene: TRBV6-5
CDR3 protein: CASSQGTNTEAFF

J gene: TRBJ1-2
V gene: TRBV6-2/TRBV6-3
CDR3 protein: CASSYSGTGVYGYTF

J gene: TRBJ1-4
V gene: TRBV4-3
CDR3 protein: CASSQTGEDNEKLFF

J gene: TRBJ2-5
V gene: TRBV5-1
CDR3 protein: CASSFTSGLAEETQYF

J gene: TRBJ2-5
V gene: TRBV3-1/TRBV3-2
CDR3 protein: CASSQEVDRGTETQYF

J gene: TRBJ1-2
V gene: TRBV27
CDR3 protein: CASSLSFDSYGYTF

J gene: TRBJ1-2
V gene: TRBV5-1
CDR3 protein: CASSVGQGSRGYGYTF

J gene: TRBJ1-6
V gene: TRBV30
CDR3 protein: CAWRPQDSTNSPLHF

J gene: TRBJ1-2
V gene: TRBV25-1
CDR3 protein: CASSAGQGLPLTF